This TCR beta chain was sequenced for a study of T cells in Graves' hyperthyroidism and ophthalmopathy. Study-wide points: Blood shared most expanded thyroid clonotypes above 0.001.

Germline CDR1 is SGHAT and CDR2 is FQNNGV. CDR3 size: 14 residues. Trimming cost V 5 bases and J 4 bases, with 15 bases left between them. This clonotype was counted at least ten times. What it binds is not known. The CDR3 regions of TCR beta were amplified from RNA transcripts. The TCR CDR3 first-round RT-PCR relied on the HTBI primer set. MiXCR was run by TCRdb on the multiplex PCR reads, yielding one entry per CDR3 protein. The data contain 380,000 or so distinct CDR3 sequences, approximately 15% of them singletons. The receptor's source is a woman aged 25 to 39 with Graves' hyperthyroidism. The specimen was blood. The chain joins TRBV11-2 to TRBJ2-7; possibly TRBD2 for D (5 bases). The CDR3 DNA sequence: TGTGCCAGCAGCCCACCGGCGGGTTTTTACGAGCAGTACTTC. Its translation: CASSPPAGFYEQYF.